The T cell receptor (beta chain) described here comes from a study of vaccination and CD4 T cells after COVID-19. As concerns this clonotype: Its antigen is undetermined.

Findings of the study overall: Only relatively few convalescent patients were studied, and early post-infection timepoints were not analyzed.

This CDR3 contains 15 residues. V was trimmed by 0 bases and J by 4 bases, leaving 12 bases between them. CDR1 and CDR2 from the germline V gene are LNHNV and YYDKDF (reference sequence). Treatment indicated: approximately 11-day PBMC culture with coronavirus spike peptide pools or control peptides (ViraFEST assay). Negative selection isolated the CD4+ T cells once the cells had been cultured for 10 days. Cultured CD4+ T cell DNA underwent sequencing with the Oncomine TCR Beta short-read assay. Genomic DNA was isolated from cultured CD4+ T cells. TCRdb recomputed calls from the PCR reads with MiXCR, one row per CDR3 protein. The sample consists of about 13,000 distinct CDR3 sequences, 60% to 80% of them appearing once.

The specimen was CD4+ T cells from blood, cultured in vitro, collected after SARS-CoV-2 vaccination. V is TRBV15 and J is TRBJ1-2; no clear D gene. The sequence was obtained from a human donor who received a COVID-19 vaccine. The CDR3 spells CATSRDAGYTYGYTF. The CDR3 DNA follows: TGTGCCACCAGCAGAGATGCAGGATACACCTATGGCTACACCTTC.